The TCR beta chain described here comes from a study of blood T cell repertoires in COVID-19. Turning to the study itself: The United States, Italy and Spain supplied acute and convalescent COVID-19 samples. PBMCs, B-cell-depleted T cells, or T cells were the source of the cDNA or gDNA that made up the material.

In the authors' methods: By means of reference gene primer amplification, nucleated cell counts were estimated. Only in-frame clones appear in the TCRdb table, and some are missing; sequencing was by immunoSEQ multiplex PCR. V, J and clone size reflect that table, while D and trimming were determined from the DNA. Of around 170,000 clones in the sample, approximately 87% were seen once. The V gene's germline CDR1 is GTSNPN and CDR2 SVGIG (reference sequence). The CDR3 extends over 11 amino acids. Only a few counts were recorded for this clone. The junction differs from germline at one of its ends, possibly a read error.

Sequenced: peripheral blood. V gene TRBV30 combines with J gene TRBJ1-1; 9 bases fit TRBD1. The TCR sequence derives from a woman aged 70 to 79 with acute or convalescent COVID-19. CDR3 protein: CAWSQGQGRAF. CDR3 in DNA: TGTGCCTGGAGCCAGGGACAGGGTAGGGCCTTT. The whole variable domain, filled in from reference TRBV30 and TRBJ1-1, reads SQTIHQWPATLVQPVGSPLSLECTVEGTSNPNLYWYRQAAGRGLQLLFYSVGIGQISSEVPQNLSASRPQDRQFILSSKKLLLSDSGFYLCAWSQGQGRAFGQGTRLTVV.